These T cell receptor beta chains were read from a single sample in a study of blood T cell repertoires in COVID-19. Data came from immunoSEQ multiplex PCR; TCRdb stores just in-frame clones and leaves some out. The table lists a few hundred thousand clones, roughly 87% of them singletons. Material: peripheral blood. These receptors were collected from a woman in her forties who had recovered from COVID-19. Each CDR3 is given with its conserved first and last residue. Fields, in order: V gene, D gene, clone size, J gene, CDR3 protein, CDR3 DNA. A D gene is named only where the DNA matches it firmly. Rows may omit the clone size; those that give it use once, few, many or a size class.

V: TRBV29-1
D: NA
size: NA
J: TRBJ2-1
CDR3: CSVGRNNEQFF
DNA: TGCAGCGTTGGGCGGAACAATGAGCAGTTCTTC

V: TRBV28
D: NA
size: NA
J: TRBJ2-7
CDR3: CASSLVGGATYEQYF
DNA: TGTGCCAGCAGTTTAGTCGGCGGGGCTACCTACGAGCAGTACTTC

V: TRBV7-2
D: NA
size: NA
J: TRBJ1-2
CDR3: CASSSDSGTGRGYTF
DNA: TGTGCCAGCAGCTCCGACAGTGGCACGGGCCGGGGCTACACCTTC

V: TRBV27
D: TRBD2
size: NA
J: TRBJ2-5
CDR3: CASSSTGGSETQYF
DNA: TGTGCCAGTTCCTCGACGGGGGGTTCGGAGACCCAGTACTTC

V: TRBV6-6
D: TRBD2
size: NA
J: TRBJ2-3
CDR3: CASSYSSGGRADTQYF
DNA: TGTGCCAGCAGTTACTCGAGCGGGGGTAGGGCAGATACGCAGTATTTT

V: TRBV4-1
D: TRBD1
size: NA
J: TRBJ1-2
CDR3: CASSQRELGTGTGYTF
DNA: TGCGCCAGCAGCCAAAGGGAGCTGGGGACAGGGACTGGCTACACCTTC

V: TRBV6-5
D: NA
size: once
J: TRBJ1-5
CDR3: CASSYSGDSNQPQHF
DNA: TGTGCCAGCAGTTACTCCGGGGATAGCAATCAGCCCCAGCATTTT

V: TRBV7-9
D: TRBD2
size: NA
J: TRBJ2-2
CDR3: CASIRTSVTGELFF
DNA: TGTGCCAGCATACGGACTAGCGTCACCGGGGAGCTGTTTTTT

V: TRBV6-5
D: NA
size: NA
J: TRBJ1-2
CDR3: CASSPQGNYGYTF
DNA: TGTGCCAGCAGTCCACAGGGTAACTATGGCTACACCTTC

V: TRBV3-1/TRBV3-2
D: NA
size: NA
J: TRBJ1-1
CDR3: CASSRGSVVTEAFF
DNA: TGTGCCAGCAGCCGAGGGTCCGTTGTGACTGAAGCTTTCTTT

V: TRBV18
D: TRBD1
size: NA
J: TRBJ2-7
CDR3: CASSPKPGGSYEQYF
DNA: TGTGCCAGCTCACCAAAACCAGGGGGATCCTACGAGCAGTACTTC

V: TRBV5-6
D: NA
size: once
J: TRBJ2-2
CDR3: CASSETGSSRRELFF
DNA: TGTGCCAGCAGCGAAACCGGGTCCTCTCGGCGGGAGCTGTTTTTT

V: TRBV2
D: TRBD1
size: NA
J: TRBJ1-6
CDR3: CASSENRGNSPLHF
DNA: TGTGCCAGCAGTGAAAACAGGGGAAATTCACCCCTCCACTTT

V: TRBV7-9
D: TRBD1
size: NA
J: TRBJ2-5
CDR3: CASLDIQGAQETQYF
DNA: TGTGCCAGCCTTGACATACAGGGGGCACAAGAGACCCAGTACTTC

V: TRBV30
D: NA
size: NA
J: TRBJ1-1
CDR3: CAWSTQGNTEAFF
DNA: TGTGCCTGGAGTACCCAGGGGAACACTGAAGCTTTCTTT

V: TRBV4-1
D: NA
size: few
J: TRBJ2-7
CDR3: CASSQDSSYEQYF
DNA: TGCGCCAGCAGCCAAGATAGCTCCTACGAGCAGTACTTC

V: TRBV10-2
D: TRBD1
size: NA
J: TRBJ2-1
CDR3: CASKGQGAWADGGQFF
DNA: TGCGCCAGCAAAGGACAGGGGGCGTGGGCCGACGGCGGGCAGTTCTTC

V: TRBV21-1
D: NA
size: NA
J: TRBJ2-4
CDR3: CASKTCLAGGRIHLLAKNIQYF
DNA: TGTGCCAGCAAGACCTGTCTAGCGGGGGGGCGCATCCATCTCCTAGCCAAAAACATTCAGTACTTC

V: TRBV2
D: TRBD1
size: NA
J: TRBJ1-2
CDR3: CASTGGEDYGYTF
DNA: TGTGCCAGCACAGGGGGCGAAGACTATGGCTACACCTTC

V: TRBV4-1
D: TRBD2
size: once
J: TRBJ2-3
CDR3: CASSFWERGGADTQYF
DNA: TGCGCCAGCAGCTTCTGGGAGCGGGGGGGCGCAGATACGCAGTATTTT

V: TRBV27
D: NA
size: NA
J: TRBJ2-7
CDR3: CASSSADSYEQYF
DNA: TGTGCCAGCAGTTCCGCAGATTCATACGAGCAGTACTTC

V: TRBV5-4
D: TRBD2
size: NA
J: TRBJ2-5
CDR3: CASSAGTSPETQYF
DNA: TGTGCCAGCAGCGCCGGGACTAGTCCAGAGACCCAGTACTTC

V: TRBV7-9
D: NA
size: NA
J: TRBJ1-2
CDR3: CASSLFSRGTSNYGYTF
DNA: TGTGCCAGCAGCTTATTTTCCCGGGGGACGTCCAACTATGGCTACACCTTC

V: TRBV11-2
D: TRBD2
size: NA
J: TRBJ2-3
CDR3: CASSSTSGRARTQYF
DNA: TGTGCCAGCAGCTCTACTAGCGGGAGGGCCCGTACGCAGTATTTT

V: TRBV5-1
D: TRBD1
size: NA
J: TRBJ1-3
CDR3: CASSSAGTGSGNTIYF
DNA: TGCGCCAGCAGCTCCGCCGGGACAGGGTCGGGAAACACCATATATTTT